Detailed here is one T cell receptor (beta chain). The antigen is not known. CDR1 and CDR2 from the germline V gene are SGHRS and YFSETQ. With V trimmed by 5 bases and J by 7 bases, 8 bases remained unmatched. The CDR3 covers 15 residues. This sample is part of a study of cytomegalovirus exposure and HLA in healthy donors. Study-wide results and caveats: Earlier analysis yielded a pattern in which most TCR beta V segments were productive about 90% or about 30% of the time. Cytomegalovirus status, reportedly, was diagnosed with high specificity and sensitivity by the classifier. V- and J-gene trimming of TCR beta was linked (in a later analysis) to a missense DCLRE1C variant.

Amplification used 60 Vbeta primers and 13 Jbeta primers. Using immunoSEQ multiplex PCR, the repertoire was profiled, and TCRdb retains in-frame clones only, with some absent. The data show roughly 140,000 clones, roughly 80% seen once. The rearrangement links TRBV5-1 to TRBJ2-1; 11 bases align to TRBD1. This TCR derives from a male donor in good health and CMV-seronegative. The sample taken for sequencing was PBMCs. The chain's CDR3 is CASRPGQGADNEQFF. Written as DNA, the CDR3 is TGCGCCAGCAGACCCGGACAGGGGGCAGATAATGAGCAGTTCTTC.